This T cell receptor (beta chain) stems from a study of blood T cell repertoires in COVID-19 (dated by TCRdb to 2019 to 2021). Background on the whole study: Collaborator samples came from the United States, Italy and Spain and covered acute and convalescent phases of COVID-19. Nearly every sample came with metadata listing a de-identified subject ID, COVID-19 status, age in years and sex. The prospective study material was composed of cDNA or gDNA derived from T cells, B-cell-depleted T cells, or PBMCs. The repertoires were released in a freely available public database meant as a resource for research on the immune response to SARS-CoV-2. Deeply sampled blood TCRbeta repertoires from subjects exposed to, actively infected with, or recovered from COVID-19 were included in the dataset. Samples came from the ongoing ImmuneRACE study (first 160 participants) plus 1,254 subjects from 6 global collaborators. Where HLA class I and class II types were available, the types were taken from metadata supplied by the sample provider, not from assay-based typing. Study-wide findings and limitations: Clinical and demographic metadata were provided uncurated, with the amount varying by source and participant.

The CDR3 starts with the cysteine, ends with the phenylalanine, and has 15 residues. Only the CDR3 DNA stays, 45 bases, in frame from base 1. CDR1 SGHRS and CDR2 YFSETQ were looked up in the germline V gene. Relative to germline, V is 0 bases shorter and J is 4 bases shorter, with 11 bases between their ends. Each collaborating institution followed its own protocols to collect whole blood in K2EDTA tubes. For TCRbeta analysis, collaborators shipped samples as frozen whole blood, isolated PBMCs, or DNA extracted from either of those sample types. Of note for this clone: Its antigen is not yet known. It has no much larger one-base neighbor in the sample; base qualities were not kept.

The immunoSEQ Assay, a bias-controlled multiplex PCR, was used to amplify TCRbeta CDR3 regions from genomic DNA. In the authors' own workflow: Within the assay, amplification of reference gene primers was used to estimate how many nucleated cells each sample contained. Sequence reads were collapsed and filtered to measure the absolute abundance of every unique TCRbeta CDR3 rearrangement. For each sample, productive Simpson clonality was calculated as the square root of Simpson's diversity index across productive rearrangements. Held by TCRdb, this immuneACCESS table contains in-frame sequences only and omits some clones. Under half of the omission traces to an unresolved V gene where checked; the cause of the rest is unknown. D and trimming were read from the DNA, whereas the V and J calls and clone size are those reported in that table. Across this sample there are about 78,000 clones, with approximately 89% seen only once. About 5% of the sample belongs to the ten largest clones.

This clonotype was sampled from a man in his fifties with active or convalescent COVID-19. Specimen: peripheral blood. The chain is encoded by TRBV5-1 joined to TRBJ1-5; the D gene remains uncertain. In nucleotide form, the sequence is TGCGCCAGCAGCTTGGGTTTCGGCGGTAATCAGCCCCAGCATTTT. The encoded protein is CASSLGFGGNQPQHF.